These 29 T cell receptor beta chains originate from one sample sequenced in a study of T cell responses to AZD1222 COVID-19 vaccine. TCRdb's copy holds only in-frame clones and misses some; the assay was immunoSEQ multiplex PCR. The repertoire holds some 150,000 clones, with 80% to 95% as singletons. The material sequenced was peripheral blood, taken on day 0 of MenACWY control vaccination. All receptors derive from an adult in good health.

The CDR3 reads CASSPWTGGTEAFF. The CDR3 bases are TGTGCCAGCAGTCCCTGGACAGGGGGCACTGAAGCTTTCTTT. V usage is TRBV28 and J usage is TRBJ1-1; the match to TRBD1 covers 10 bases. This CDR3 contains 14 residues. Germline V gene data show CDR1 as MDHEN and CDR2 as SYDVKM. Trimming took 5 bases from V and 4 from J; bases not matched to a gene: 4.

This clone appeared a single time. The genes are TRBV19 and TRBJ2-1, with D tentatively TRBD1 (5 bases). Trimming pared 5 bases from V and 0 bases from J, leaving 17 bases between. This CDR3 is 17 amino acids long. Germline CDR1 reads LNHDA; CDR2 reads SQIVND (reference sequence). CDR3 residues: CASSAQKGFSSYNEQFF. The CDR3 nucleotides read TGTGCCAGTAGTGCACAGAAGGGGTTTAGCTCCTACAATGAGCAGTTCTTC. Full variable domain (rest looked up from reference TRBV19 and TRBJ2-1): DGGITQSPKYLFRKEGQNVTLSCEQNLNHDAMYWYRQDPGQGLRLIYYSQIVNDFQKGDIAEGYSVSREKKESFPLTVTSAQKNPTAFYLCASSAQKGFSSYNEQFFGPGTRLTVL.

The V and J genes are TRBV30 and TRBJ2-7, with 11 positions matching TRBD1. The CDR3 is made up of 14 amino acids. CDR1 and CDR2 from the germline V gene are GTSNPN and SVGIG (reference sequence). The V segment lost 2 bases and the J segment 9 bases; nucleotides outside the gene matches: 9. CDR3 protein: CAWSRPGQGVGQYF. DNA for the CDR3: TGTGCCTGGAGTAGACCGGGACAGGGGGTCGGGCAGTACTTC.

This chain uses TRBV2 with TRBJ1-1; D gene uncertain. Trimming pared 1 base from V and 7 bases from J, leaving 13 bases between. The CDR3 contains 14 residues. Germline CDR1 reads SNHLY; CDR2 reads FYNNEI. The CDR3: CASSEVGMVGEAFF. CDR3 sequence (DNA): TGTGCCAGCAGTGAAGTTGGTATGGTGGGTGAAGCTTTCTTT.

This chain links TRBV6-5 with TRBJ2-2; weak D call: TRBD1 (5 bases). This CDR3 spans 15 amino acids. Germline V CDR1 and CDR2: MNHEY, SVGAGI. Trimming pared 0 bases from V and 1 base from J, leaving 6 bases between. This CDR3 is CASSYSGRNTGELFF. CDR3 nucleotides: TGTGCCAGCAGTTACTCGGGGCGGAACACCGGGGAGCTGTTTTTT.

This rearrangement joins TRBV7-3 to TRBJ1-1, with D possibly being TRBD1 (6 bases). V dropped 3 bases and J dropped 4 bases, with 15 bases sitting between them. The CDR3 has 15 amino acids. CDR1 is SGHTA and CDR2 is FQGTGA in the germline V gene. Here the CDR3 DNA reads TGTGCCAGCAGCTTTTCCGGACAGAGGATCACTGAAGCTTTCTTT. Amino acid sequence: CASSFSGQRITEAFF.

The CDR3 region is CASSLGVVQAPDSYEQYF. The CDR3 coding sequence is TGCGCCAGCAGCTTGGGAGTAGTACAAGCGCCTGACTCCTACGAGCAGTACTTC. The chain employs TRBV5-1 and TRBJ2-7; D is unclear. There are 18 residues in the CDR3. Germline V gene sequence: CDR1 SGHRS, CDR2 YFSETQ. V shed 0 bases and J shed 0 bases, with 19 bases lying between them.

The chain couples TRBV19 to TRBJ2-7, with D possibly TRBD2 on 7 matching bases. V was shortened by 7 bases and J by 4 bases, with 20 bases between the two germline ends. Per germline, CDR1 LNHDA and CDR2 SQIVND (reference sequence). The CDR3 spans 15 residues. For the CDR3, the DNA is TGTGCCAGTACGGGGGGCCTTAAGTCTTGGTACGAGCAGTACTTC. Residues: CASTGGLKSWYEQYF.

The rearrangement joins TRBV4-2 to TRBJ2-7, with 9 bases matching TRBD1. With 0 bases clipped from V and 0 bases from J, the junction kept 0 bases outside the gene matches. There are 15 residues in the CDR3. Germline values: CDR1 LGHNA, CDR2 YNFKEQ. CDR3: CASSQETGGSYEQYF. As DNA, the CDR3 is TGTGCCAGCAGCCAAGAGACAGGGGGCTCCTACGAGCAGTACTTC.

The chain combines TRBV6-6 with TRBJ1-6, with a weak D call TRBD1 (6 bases). CDR1 is MNHNY, CDR2 SVGAGI, per germline (reference sequence). V lost 0 bases to trimming and J lost 7 bases, with 13 bases between them. The CDR3 spans 16 residues. CDR3 amino acids: CASSYSGGVVNSPLHF. The CDR3 nucleotides are TGTGCCAGCAGTTACTCAGGGGGGGTTGTAAATTCACCCCTCCACTTT.

As to this clone: Other DNA sequences within the sample encode an identical CDR3. The CDR3 sequence is CASSPRLQETQYF. CDR3 nucleotide sequence: TGCGCCAGCAGCCCCCGTCTCCAAGAGACCCAGTACTTC. The chain combines TRBV4-3 with TRBJ2-5; the D is unclear. The V end was cut by 4 bases, the J end by 1 base, with 7 bases between. CDR1 LGHNA and CDR2 YSLEER come from the germline V gene. The CDR3 is 13 amino acids.

The chain employs TRBV30 and TRBJ2-1, with D uncertain. The length of the CDR3 is 11 residues. V lost 1 base, J lost 7 bases, and 5 bases lay in between. Germline V gene lookup returns CDR1 GTSNPN and CDR2 SVGIG (reference sequence). CDR3: CAWSERNEQFF. The DNA of the CDR3 is TGTGCCTGGAGTGAACGGAATGAGCAGTTCTTC.

V usage is TRBV5-6 and J usage is TRBJ2-1; no firm D call. V was clipped by 7 bases and J by 7 bases, with 21 bases between them. The V gene's germline CDR1 is SGHDT and CDR2 YYEEEE. CDR3 size: 15 residues. The CDR3 DNA is TGTGCCAGCTTCCTTTGGATGTCCACCGGGAATGAGCAGTTCTTC. This sequence encodes CASFLWMSTGNEQFF.

This clone was found once. The chain couples TRBV28 to TRBJ2-5; TRBD2 agrees at 11 bases. CDR3 length equals 18 residues. The V gene's germline CDR1 is MDHEN and CDR2 SYDVKM. V trimming: 4 bases; J trimming: 4 bases; junction bases outside the gene matches: 14. This CDR3 is CASSSIVAGGPYGETQYF. In DNA, the CDR3 is TGTGCCAGCAGTTCCATCGTAGCGGGAGGGCCGTATGGAGAGACCCAGTACTTC.

V and J are TRBV30 and TRBJ2-1; D gene ambiguous. The CDR3 sequence is 11 residues long. Germline CDR1 and CDR2: GTSNPN and SVGIG (reference sequence). V was pared by 2 bases and J by 10 bases, with 9 bases between. The CDR3 nucleotides are TGTGCCTGGAGTCCCCGAGAAGAGCAGTTCTTC. Its protein is CAWSPREEQFF.

The chain couples TRBV9 to TRBJ2-7; D remains unclear. The CDR3 totals 16 residues. The germline CDR1 and CDR2 sequences are SGDLS and YYNGEE. V lost 0 bases to trimming and J lost 6 bases, with 19 bases between them. CDR3 bases: TGTGCCAGCAGCGTAGGAGGTGGGCGCAAGGTCTCCGAGCAGTACTTC. This gives the protein CASSVGGGRKVSEQYF.

The chain joins TRBV27 to TRBJ2-1; 8 nucleotides line up with TRBD2. The V segment lost 2 bases and the J segment 8 bases; nucleotides outside the gene matches: 8. The germline V gene encodes CDR1 MNHEY and CDR2 SMNVEV (reference sequence). The CDR3 loop spans 15 amino acids. In nucleotides, the CDR3 is TGTGCCAGCAGTTTAATAGCGGGACCCTTGGATGAGCAGTTCTTC. As protein: CASSLIAGPLDEQFF.

The chain links TRBV7-3 to TRBJ1-2; D is perhaps TRBD1 (6 bases). The CDR3 length is 13 residues. Per the germline V gene, CDR1 is SGHTA and CDR2 is FQGTGA. Trimming took off 5 bases at V and 14 bases at J, with 21 bases between the two ends. CDR3 amino acids: CASSPNDRLSQTF. The CDR3 DNA reads as TGTGCCAGCAGCCCGAATGACAGGTTATCTCAAACCTTC.

The V call is TRBV9, the J call TRBJ2-1; no firm D call. Per germline, CDR1 SGDLS and CDR2 YYNGEE. The CDR3 is 13 amino acids. The V gene lost 4 bases and the J gene lost 8 bases, with 13 bases spanning the gap. CDR3 DNA sequence: TGTGCCAGCAGCCCCCGCGAGGTGCATGAGCAGTTCTTC. Its translation: CASSPREVHEQFF.

This chain joins TRBV5-4 and TRBJ2-1, with D perhaps being TRBD1 or TRBD2 (5 bases each). Germline CDR1 is SGHNT and CDR2 is YYREEE (reference sequence). The CDR3 spans 15 residues. Trimming pared 2 bases from V and 0 bases from J, leaving 9 bases between. The chain's CDR3 is CASSFWGSSYNEQFF. The CDR3 DNA sequence: TGTGCCAGCAGCTTTTGGGGGAGCTCCTACAATGAGCAGTTCTTC.

The chain is built from TRBV2 and TRBJ1-1; D ambiguous. The germline V and J ends were trimmed by 2 bases and 1 base, with 8 bases remaining between them. The V gene's germline CDR1 is SNHLY and CDR2 FYNNEI. This CDR3 spans 14 amino acids. The CDR3 loop is CASSEWSQNTEAFF. The CDR3 region has the DNA TGTGCCAGCAGTGAATGGTCCCAGAACACTGAAGCTTTCTTT.

V and J are TRBV10-3 and TRBJ2-5; D possibly corresponds to TRBD1 (6 bases). Deletions cut 3 bases from V and 1 base from J, with 9 bases between. Germline CDR1 reads ENHRY; CDR2 reads SYGVKD. The CDR3 has 14 amino acids. In DNA, the CDR3 is TGTGCCATCAGTGACACAGGGATCCAAGAGACCCAGTACTTC. This translates into CAISDTGIQETQYF.

The chain couples TRBV5-1 to TRBJ2-7; 8 nucleotides agree with TRBD1. This CDR3 contains 14 residues. Germline CDR1 SGHRS, CDR2 YFSETQ. Trimming removed 4 bases from V and 1 base from J; junction bases left unmatched: 4. CDR3 coding DNA: TGCGCCAGCAGCACGGACAGGGCTTCCTACGAGCAGTACTTC. It is translated as CASSTDRASYEQYF. Full variable domain (remainder filled in from reference TRBV5-1 and TRBJ2-7): KAGVTQTPRYLIKTRGQQVTLSCSPISGHRSVSWYQQTPGQGLQFLFEYFSETQRNKGNFPGRFSGRQFSNSRSEMNVSTLELGDSALYLCASSTDRASYEQYFGPGTRLTVT.

The chain combines TRBV5-1 with TRBJ2-1, with a possible D match to TRBD2 (8 bases). The CDR3 runs 16 residues. The V end was cut by 1 base, the J end by 4 bases, with 15 bases between. The V gene's germline CDR1 is SGHRS and CDR2 YFSETQ. The CDR3 region is CASSLSGGLGYNEQFF. In nucleotides, the CDR3 is TGCGCCAGCAGCTTGTCAGGGGGACTAGGGTACAATGAGCAGTTCTTC.

The chain uses TRBV4-1 and TRBJ1-1; no clear D gene. The CDR3 consists of 14 residues. The germline gives CDR1 MGHRA, CDR2 YSYEKL. V shed 3 bases and J shed 0 bases, with 8 bases lying between them. The CDR3 bases are TGCGCCAGCAGCCATTATGGGTTGAACACTGAAGCTTTCTTT. As protein: CASSHYGLNTEAFF.

V gene TRBV7-6 combines with J gene TRBJ1-1; D call uncertain. The V end was cut by 2 bases, the J end by 5 bases, with 15 bases between. The CDR3 consists of 15 residues. Germline values: CDR1 SGHVS, CDR2 FNYEAQ. As DNA, the CDR3 is TGTGCCAGCAGCTTAATCCCCGGTGAAGGGACTGAAGCTTTCTTT. Amino acids: CASSLIPGEGTEAFF.

The genes are TRBV5-1 and TRBJ2-6; D not resolved. The CDR3 loop spans 15 amino acids. Per the germline V gene, CDR1 is SGHRS and CDR2 is YFSETQ. V shed 1 base and J shed 0 bases, with 5 bases lying between them. CDR3 bases: TGCGCCAGCAGCTTGATAGGCTCTGGGGCCAACGTCCTGACTTTC. Translated, it gives CASSLIGSGANVLTF.

On this clone: Additional DNA sequences in this sample encode the identical CDR3. The rearrangement links TRBV6-1 to TRBJ1-5; no firm D call. Germline V gives CDR1 MNHNS, CDR2 SASEGT. Trimming stripped 1 base from V and 2 bases from J, with 9 bases between. The CDR3 is 15 residues long. The CDR3 spells CASSEGGMGNQPQHF. CDR3 sequence (DNA): TGTGCCAGCAGTGAAGGAGGGATGGGCAATCAGCCCCAGCATTTT.

V and J are TRBV6-5 and TRBJ1-6; D perhaps matches TRBD1 (5 bases). Trimming removed 8 bases from V and 7 bases from J, with 12 bases in between. The germline gives CDR1 MNHEY, CDR2 SVGAGI. This CDR3 spans 13 amino acids. The CDR3 sequence is CASQWDGNSPLHF. The CDR3 bases are TGTGCCAGCCAATGGGACGGGAATTCACCCCTCCACTTT.